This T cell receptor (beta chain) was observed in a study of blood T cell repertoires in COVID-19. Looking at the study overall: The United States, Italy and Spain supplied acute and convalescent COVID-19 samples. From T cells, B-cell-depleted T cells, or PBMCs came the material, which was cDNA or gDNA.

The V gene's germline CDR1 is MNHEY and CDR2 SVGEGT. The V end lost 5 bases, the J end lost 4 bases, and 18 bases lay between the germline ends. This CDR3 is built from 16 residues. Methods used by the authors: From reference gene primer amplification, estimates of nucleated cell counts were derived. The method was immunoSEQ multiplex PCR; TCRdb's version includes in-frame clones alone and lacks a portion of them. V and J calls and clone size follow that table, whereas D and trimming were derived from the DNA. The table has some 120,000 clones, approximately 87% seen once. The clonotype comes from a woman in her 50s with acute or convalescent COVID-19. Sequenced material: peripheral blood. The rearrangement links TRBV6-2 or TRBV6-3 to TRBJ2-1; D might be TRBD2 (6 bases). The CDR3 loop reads CASSNYGGEIYNEQFF. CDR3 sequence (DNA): TGTGCCAGCAGTAACTACGGGGGAGAGATATACAATGAGCAGTTCTTC.